Detailed here is one T cell receptor (beta chain). Its antigen is undetermined. CFSE-labeled sorted T cells met regulatory or mature dendritic cells for roughly 5 days. CD4+ or CD8+ T cells were sorted as naive CD45RA+ or memory CD45RO+. Repertoires were generated with immunoSEQ multiplex PCR, while TCRdb's copy carries only in-frame clones and drops some. The data contain approximately 11,000 clones, roughly nine tenths of them singletons. Trimming cost V 5 bases and J 4 bases, with 12 bases left between them. CDR1 and CDR2 from the germline V gene are SGHVS and FNYEAQ. The CDR3 consists of 14 residues. The data are from a study of regulatory dendritic cells for organ transplantation. Study details: On day 6, the dendritic cells were exposed to LPS. General study findings and limits: Memory T cells were less diverse than naive, with memory CD8+ most oligoclonal. Resting memory CD8+ T cells held the most alloreactive clonotypes.

The sequence came from a human donor in good health. Sample: naive CD8+ T cells from blood cultured with dendritic cells. Documented subset: CD45RA+ naive T cells. The gene calls are TRBV7-6 and TRBJ1-3, with D unresolved. CDR3 sequence reads: CASSPKVNGNTIYF. CDR3 in DNA: TGTGCCAGCAGCCCGAAGGTCAACGGAAACACCATATATTTT. Together with reference TRBV7-6 and TRBJ1-3, the CDR3 gives the full variable domain: GAGVSQSPRYKVTKRGQDVALRCDPISGHVSLYWYRQALGQGPEFLTYFNYEAQQDKSGLPNDRFSAERPEGSISTLTIQRTEQRDSAMYRCASSPKVNGNTIYFGEGSWLTVV.